This T cell receptor (beta chain) was identified in a study of beta chain features in type 1 diabetes. Findings of the study overall: Sequencing used cDNA, and cells with high TCR expression could therefore be over-represented. Researchers report that Type 1 diabetes patients had moderately but significantly shorter TCRB CDR3s across all four CD4+ subsets.

A sort by CD45RO/CCR7/CD25/CD127/CD95/CD27 yielded CD4+ naive, central memory, regulatory and stem cell-like memory cells. Trimming stripped 5 bases from V and 3 bases from J, with 13 bases between. Germline V lookup: CDR1 SGHTA, CDR2 FQGNSA. CDR3 size: 14 residues. This clone was seen more than once but under ten times. Antigen: not known. Every bit of the isolated RNA underwent reverse transcription, so sequencing read expressed TCRB transcripts. Method: immunoSEQ multiplex PCR; TCRdb's copy keeps in-frame clones and lacks some. Of roughly 220,000 clones in the sample, around 16% were seen once. This TCR came from a man aged 25 to 40 with type 1 diabetes. Material for sequencing was naive CD4+ T cells from blood. This chain links TRBV7-2 with TRBJ2-5; D is perhaps TRBD2 (5 bases). The CDR3 protein is CASSPLGREETQYF. CDR3 nucleotide sequence: TGTGCCAGCAGCCCCCTAGGGAGAGAAGAGACCCAGTACTTC.